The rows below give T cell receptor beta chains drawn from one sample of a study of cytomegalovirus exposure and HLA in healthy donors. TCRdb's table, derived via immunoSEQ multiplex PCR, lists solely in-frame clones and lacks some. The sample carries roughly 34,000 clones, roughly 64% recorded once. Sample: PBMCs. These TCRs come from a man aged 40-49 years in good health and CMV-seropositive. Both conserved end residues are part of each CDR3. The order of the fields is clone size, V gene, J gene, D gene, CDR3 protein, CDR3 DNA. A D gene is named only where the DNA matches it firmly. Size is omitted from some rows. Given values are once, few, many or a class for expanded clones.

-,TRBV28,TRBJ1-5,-,CASSLLQGDQPQHF,TGTGCCAGCAGTTTATTACAGGGAGATCAGCCCCAGCATTTT
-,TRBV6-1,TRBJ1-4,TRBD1,CASSEIGTGGGKLFF,TGTGCCAGCAGTGAAATAGGGACAGGGGGCGGAAAACTGTTTTTT
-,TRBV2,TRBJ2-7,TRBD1,CALGQGAMSYEQYF,TGTGCCCTTGGGCAGGGGGCTATGTCCTACGAGCAGTACTTC
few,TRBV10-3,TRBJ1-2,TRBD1,CAISTGVIYGYTF,TGTGCCATCAGTACAGGGGTGATCTATGGCTACACCTTC
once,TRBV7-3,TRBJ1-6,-,CASSSGQPNSPLHF,TGTGCCAGCAGCTCCGGACAGCCAAATTCACCCCTCCACTTT
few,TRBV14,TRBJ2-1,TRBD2,CASSHLAGYNEQFF,TGTGCCAGCAGCCACCTAGCGGGTTACAATGAGCAGTTCTTC
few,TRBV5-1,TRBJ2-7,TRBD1,CASSLGTVSYEQYF,TGCGCCAGCAGCTTAGGGACAGTCTCCTACGAGCAGTACTTC
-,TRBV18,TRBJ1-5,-,CASSPDSGNQPQHF,TGTGCCAGCTCGCCCGACTCGGGGAATCAGCCCCAGCATTTT
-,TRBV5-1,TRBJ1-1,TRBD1,CASSTGQGGGTEAFF,TGCGCCAGCAGCACGGGACAGGGGGGTGGAACTGAAGCTTTCTTT
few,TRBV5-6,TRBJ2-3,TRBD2,CASSLWLAGGTDTQYF,TGTGCCAGCAGCTTGTGGCTAGCGGGGGGCACAGATACGCAGTATTTT
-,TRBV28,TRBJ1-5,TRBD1,CASSHWTGLQPQHF,TGTGCCAGCAGTCATTGGACAGGGCTTCAGCCCCAGCATTTT
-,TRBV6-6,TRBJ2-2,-,CASSRGRRTNTGELFF,TGTGCCAGCAGTCGTGGAAGGAGAACGAACACCGGGGAGCTGTTTTTT
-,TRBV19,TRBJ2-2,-,CATNPGTGGVGTGELFF,TGTGCCACCAACCCTGGAACAGGGGGGGTAGGAACCGGGGAGCTGTTTTTT
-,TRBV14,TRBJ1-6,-,CASSQDRGSSPLHF,TGTGCCAGCAGCCAAGACAGGGGCAGTTCACCCCTCCACTTT
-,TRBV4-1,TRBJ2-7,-,CASSTLTYTYEQYF,TGCGCCAGCAGCACCCTGACATACACCTACGAGCAGTACTTC
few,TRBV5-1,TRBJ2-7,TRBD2,CASSWGGLGYEQYF,TGCGCCAGCAGTTGGGGGGGATTAGGCTACGAGCAGTACTTC
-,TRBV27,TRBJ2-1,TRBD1,CASSGEQGRRYNEQFF,TGTGCCAGCAGTGGGGAACAGGGGCGACGCTACAATGAGCAGTTCTTC
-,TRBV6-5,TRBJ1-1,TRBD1,CASSQTGGTEAFF,TGTGCCAGCAGCCAGACAGGGGGCACTGAAGCTTTCTTT
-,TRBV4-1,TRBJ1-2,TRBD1,CASSRGGTGNGYTF,TGCGCCAGCAGCAGAGGGGGGACAGGGAACGGCTACACCTTC
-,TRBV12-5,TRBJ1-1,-,CASGLSQYTEAFF,TGTGCTAGTGGTTTGAGTCAGTACACTGAAGCTTTCTTT
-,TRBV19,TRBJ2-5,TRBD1,CASSRDRDEQYF,TGTGCCAGTAGTAGGGACAGGGATGAGCAGTACTTC
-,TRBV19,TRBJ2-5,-,CASSTGVGANRQETQYF,TGTGCCAGTAGTACTGGCGTTGGAGCGAATCGGCAAGAGACCCAGTACTTC
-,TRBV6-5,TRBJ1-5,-,CASSYSGGLQPQHF,TGTGCCAGCAGTTACTCGGGAGGGCTTCAGCCCCAGCATTTT
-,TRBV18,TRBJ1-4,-,CASSPLSGASNEKLFF,TGTGCCAGCTCACCACTTAGCGGGGCCTCCAATGAAAAACTGTTTTTT
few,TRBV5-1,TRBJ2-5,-,CASSRGSGNVETQYF,TGCGCCAGCAGCCGGGGGTCCGGGAACGTAGAGACCCAGTACTTC